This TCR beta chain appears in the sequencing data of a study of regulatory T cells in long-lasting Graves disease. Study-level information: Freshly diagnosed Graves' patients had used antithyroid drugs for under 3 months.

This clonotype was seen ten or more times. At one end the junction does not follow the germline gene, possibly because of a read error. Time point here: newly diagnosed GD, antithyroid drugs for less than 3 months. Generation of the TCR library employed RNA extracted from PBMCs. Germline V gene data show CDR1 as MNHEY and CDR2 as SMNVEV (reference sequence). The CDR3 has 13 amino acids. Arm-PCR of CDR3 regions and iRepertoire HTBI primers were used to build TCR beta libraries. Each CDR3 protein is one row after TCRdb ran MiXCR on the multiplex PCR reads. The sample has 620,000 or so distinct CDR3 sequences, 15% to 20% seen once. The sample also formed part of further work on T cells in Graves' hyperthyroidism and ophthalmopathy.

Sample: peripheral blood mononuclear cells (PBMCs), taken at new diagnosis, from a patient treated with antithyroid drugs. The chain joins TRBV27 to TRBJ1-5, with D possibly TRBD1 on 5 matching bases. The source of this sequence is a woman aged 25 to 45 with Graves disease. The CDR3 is CASSWDLNQPQHF. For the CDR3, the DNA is TGCGCCAGCAGCTGGGACCTAAATCAGCCCCAGCATTTT.